This T cell receptor beta chain originates from a study of T cells in Graves' hyperthyroidism and ophthalmopathy. Study information: Peripheral blood was collected at initial diagnosis, before any treatment. Notes on the study in general: Most thyroid clonotypes expanded above 0.001 were also detected in blood.

Researchers amplified the TCR beta CDR3 regions from RNA transcripts. The TCR CDR3 was amplified in a first-round RT-PCR using the HTBI primer set. One entry per CDR3 protein, called by TCRdb with MiXCR from the multiplex PCR reads. The sample lists about half a million distinct CDR3 sequences; roughly 21% were seen once. Germline assignment: CDR1 SGHRS and CDR2 YFSETQ. This CDR3 contains 18 residues. The V gene end was trimmed by 4 bases and the J gene end by 1 base; junction bases not matched to a gene: 13. Remarks on this clonotype: What it binds is unknown.

Each ophthalmopathy patient scored at least 3 on the Clinical Activity Score and at least 4 on NOSPECS grade, with duration under 3 months. PBMCs were sourced from roughly 9.3 ml fresh peripheral blood. The chain couples TRBV5-1 to TRBJ2-7; the match to TRBD1 covers 11 bases. The material sequenced was blood. This TCR was recovered from a man aged 35-49 years with Graves' ophthalmopathy. The CDR3 here is CASSPGPGTGGKSYEQYF. Written as DNA, the CDR3 is TGCGCCAGCAGCCCCGGTCCCGGGACAGGGGGTAAATCCTACGAGCAGTACTTC. Drawing the rest from reference TRBV5-1 and TRBJ2-7, the complete variable domain is KAGVTQTPRYLIKTRGQQVTLSCSPISGHRSVSWYQQTPGQGLQFLFEYFSETQRNKGNFPGRFSGRQFSNSRSEMNVSTLELGDSALYLCASSPGPGTGGKSYEQYFGPGTRLTVT.